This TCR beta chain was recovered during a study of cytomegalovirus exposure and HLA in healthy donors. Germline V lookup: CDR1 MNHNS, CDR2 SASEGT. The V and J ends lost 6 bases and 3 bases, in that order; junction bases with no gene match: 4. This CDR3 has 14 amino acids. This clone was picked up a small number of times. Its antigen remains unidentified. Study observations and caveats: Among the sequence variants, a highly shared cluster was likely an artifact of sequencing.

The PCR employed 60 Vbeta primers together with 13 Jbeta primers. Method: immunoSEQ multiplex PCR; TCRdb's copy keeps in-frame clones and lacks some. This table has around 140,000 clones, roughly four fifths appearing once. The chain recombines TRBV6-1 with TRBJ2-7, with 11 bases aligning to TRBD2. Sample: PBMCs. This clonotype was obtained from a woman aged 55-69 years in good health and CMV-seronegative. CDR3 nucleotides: TGTGCCAGCAGCCCTAGCGGGGGGCTCTACGAGCAGTACTTC. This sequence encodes CASSPSGGLYEQYF.